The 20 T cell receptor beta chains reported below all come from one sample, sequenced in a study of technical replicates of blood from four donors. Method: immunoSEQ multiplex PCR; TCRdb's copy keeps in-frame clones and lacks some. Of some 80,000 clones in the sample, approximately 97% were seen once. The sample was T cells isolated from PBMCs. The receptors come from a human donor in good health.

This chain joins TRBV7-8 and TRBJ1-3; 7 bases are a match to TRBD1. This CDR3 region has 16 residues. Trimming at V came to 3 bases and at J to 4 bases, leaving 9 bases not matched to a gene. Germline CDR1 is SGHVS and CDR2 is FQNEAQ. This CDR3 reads CASSLNTGTVGNTIYF. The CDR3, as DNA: TGTGCCAGCAGCTTGAATACCGGGACAGTAGGAAACACCATATATTTT.

CDR3 sequence: CASSRDRGRGGNEQFF. The DNA of the CDR3 is TGTGCCAGCAGTCGGGACAGGGGAAGAGGGGGGAATGAGCAGTTCTTC. The genes are TRBV28 and TRBJ2-1, with 10 bases fitting TRBD1. CDR3 length: 16 residues. The germline V gene encodes CDR1 MDHEN and CDR2 SYDVKM. The J segment lost 7 bases and the V segment lost 5 bases, leaving 11 bases of the junction unmatched.

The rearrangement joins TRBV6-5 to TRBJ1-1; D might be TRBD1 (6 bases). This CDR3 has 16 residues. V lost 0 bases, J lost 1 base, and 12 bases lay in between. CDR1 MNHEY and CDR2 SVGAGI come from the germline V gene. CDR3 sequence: CASSYSIRGRNTEAFF. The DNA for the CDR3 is TGTGCCAGCAGTTACTCGATTAGGGGGAGGAACACTGAAGCTTTCTTT.

The CDR3 sequence: CASSVRLATNEKLFF. The CDR3 coding sequence is TGTGCCAGCAGTGTGCGGCTTGCAACTAATGAAAAACTGTTTTTT. The gene calls are TRBV28 and TRBJ1-4; D ambiguous. Germline V gene data show CDR1 as MDHEN and CDR2 as SYDVKM. The length of the CDR3 is 15 residues. V lost 5 bases and J 0 bases, leaving 10 bases between the germline ends.

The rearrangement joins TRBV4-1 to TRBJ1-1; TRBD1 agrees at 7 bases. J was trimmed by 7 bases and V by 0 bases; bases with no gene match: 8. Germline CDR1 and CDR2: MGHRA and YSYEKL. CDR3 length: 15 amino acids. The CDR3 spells CASSQDSGRGNEAFF. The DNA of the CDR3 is TGCGCCAGCAGCCAAGATTCTGGCAGGGGGAATGAAGCTTTCTTT.

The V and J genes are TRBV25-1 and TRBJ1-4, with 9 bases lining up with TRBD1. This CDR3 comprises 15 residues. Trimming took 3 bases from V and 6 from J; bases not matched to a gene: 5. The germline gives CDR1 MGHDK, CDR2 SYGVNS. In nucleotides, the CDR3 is TGTGCCAGCAGTGAGGGACAGGGCAATCATGAAAAACTGTTTTTT. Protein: CASSEGQGNHEKLFF.

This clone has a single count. The CDR3: CASRPGQTNTEAFF. The CDR3 coding sequence is TGTGCCAGCAGACCGGGACAAACCAACACTGAAGCTTTCTTT. The chain recombines TRBV28 with TRBJ1-1; D perhaps matches TRBD1 (6 bases). CDR3 length: 14 residues. CDR1 MDHEN and CDR2 SYDVKM come from the germline V gene. Deletions cut 6 bases from V and 2 bases from J, with 13 bases between.

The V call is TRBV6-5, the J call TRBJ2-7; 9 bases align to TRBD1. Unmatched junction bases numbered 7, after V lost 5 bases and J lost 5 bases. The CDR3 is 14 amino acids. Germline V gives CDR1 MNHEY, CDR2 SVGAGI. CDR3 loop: CASSSLGTGNEQYF. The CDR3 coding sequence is TGTGCCAGCAGTAGTCTCGGGACAGGGAACGAGCAGTACTTC.

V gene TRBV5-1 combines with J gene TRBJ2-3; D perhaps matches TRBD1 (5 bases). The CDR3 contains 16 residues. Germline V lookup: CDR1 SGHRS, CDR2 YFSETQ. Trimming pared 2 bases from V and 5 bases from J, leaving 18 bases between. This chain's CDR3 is CASSFVTGAAIDTQYF. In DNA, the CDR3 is TGCGCCAGCAGCTTTGTTACTGGGGCAGCAATAGATACGCAGTATTTT.

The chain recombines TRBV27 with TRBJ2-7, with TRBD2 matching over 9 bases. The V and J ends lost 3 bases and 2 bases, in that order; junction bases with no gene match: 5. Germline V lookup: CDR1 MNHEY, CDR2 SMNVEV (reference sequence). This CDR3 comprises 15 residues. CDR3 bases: TGTGCCAGCAGTTTCTTGGCGGGAGGGCCCTACGAGCAGTACTTC. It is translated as CASSFLAGGPYEQYF.

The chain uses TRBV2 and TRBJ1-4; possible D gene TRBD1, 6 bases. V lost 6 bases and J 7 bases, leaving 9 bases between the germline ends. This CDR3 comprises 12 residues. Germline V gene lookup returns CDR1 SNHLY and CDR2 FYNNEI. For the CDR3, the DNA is TGTGCCAGCAGAGAGGACAGTGAAAAACTGTTTTTT. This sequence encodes CASREDSEKLFF. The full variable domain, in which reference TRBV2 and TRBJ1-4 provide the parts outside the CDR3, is EPEVTQTPSHQVTQMGQEVILRCVPISNHLYFYWYRQILGQKVEFLVSFYNNEISEKSEIFDDQFSVERPDGSNFTLKIRSTKLEDSAMYFCASREDSEKLFFGSGTQLSVL.

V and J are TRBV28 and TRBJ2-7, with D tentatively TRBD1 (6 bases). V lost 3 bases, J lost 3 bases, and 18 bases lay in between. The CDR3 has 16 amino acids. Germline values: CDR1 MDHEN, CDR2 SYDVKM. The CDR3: CASSFRPYRTDYEQYF. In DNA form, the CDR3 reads TGTGCCAGCAGTTTCAGACCCTACAGGACAGACTACGAGCAGTACTTC. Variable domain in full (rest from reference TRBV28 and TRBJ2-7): DVKVTQSSRYLVKRTGEKVFLECVQDMDHENMFWYRQDPGLGLRLIYFSYDVKMKEKGDIPEGYSVSREKKERFSLILESASTNQTSMYLCASSFRPYRTDYEQYFGPGTRLTVT.

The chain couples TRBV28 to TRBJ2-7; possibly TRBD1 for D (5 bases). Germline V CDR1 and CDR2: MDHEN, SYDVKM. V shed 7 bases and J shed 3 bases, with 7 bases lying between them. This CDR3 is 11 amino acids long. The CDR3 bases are TGTGCCAGCATAGGGGTCTACGAGCAGTACTTC. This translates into CASIGVYEQYF. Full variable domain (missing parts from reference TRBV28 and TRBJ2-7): DVKVTQSSRYLVKRTGEKVFLECVQDMDHENMFWYRQDPGLGLRLIYFSYDVKMKEKGDIPEGYSVSREKKERFSLILESASTNQTSMYLCASIGVYEQYFGPGTRLTVT.

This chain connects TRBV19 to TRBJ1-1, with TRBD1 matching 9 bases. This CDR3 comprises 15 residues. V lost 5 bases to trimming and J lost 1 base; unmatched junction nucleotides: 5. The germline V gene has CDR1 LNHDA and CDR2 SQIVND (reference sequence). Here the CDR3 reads CASSVGDRENTEAFF. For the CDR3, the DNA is TGTGCCAGTAGTGTGGGGGACAGGGAGAACACTGAAGCTTTCTTT.

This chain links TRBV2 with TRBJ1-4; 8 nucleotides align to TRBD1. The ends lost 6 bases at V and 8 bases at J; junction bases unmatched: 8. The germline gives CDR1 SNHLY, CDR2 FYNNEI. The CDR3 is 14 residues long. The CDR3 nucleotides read TGTGCCAGCAGGGTTGGACAGGGTGGAGAAAAACTGTTTTTT. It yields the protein CASRVGQGGEKLFF.

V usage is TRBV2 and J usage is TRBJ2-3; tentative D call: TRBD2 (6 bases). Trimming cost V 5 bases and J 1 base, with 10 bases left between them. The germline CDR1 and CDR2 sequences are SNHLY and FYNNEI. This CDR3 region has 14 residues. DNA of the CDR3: TGTGCCAGCAGTCGGGAGCGGGGCACAGATACGCAGTATTTT. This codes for CASSRERGTDTQYF.

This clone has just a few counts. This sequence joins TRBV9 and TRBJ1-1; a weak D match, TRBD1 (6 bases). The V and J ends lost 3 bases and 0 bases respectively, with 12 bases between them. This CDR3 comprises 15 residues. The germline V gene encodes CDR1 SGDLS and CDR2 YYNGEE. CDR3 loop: CASSERQAMNTEAFF. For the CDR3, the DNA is TGTGCCAGCAGCGAGAGACAGGCCATGAACACTGAAGCTTTCTTT.

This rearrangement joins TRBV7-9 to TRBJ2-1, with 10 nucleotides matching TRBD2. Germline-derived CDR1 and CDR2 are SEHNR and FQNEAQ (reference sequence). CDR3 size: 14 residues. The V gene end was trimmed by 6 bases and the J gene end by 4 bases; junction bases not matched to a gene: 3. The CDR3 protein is CASSLLAGYNEQFF. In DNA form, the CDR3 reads TGTGCCAGCAGTCTACTAGCGGGGTACAATGAGCAGTTCTTC.

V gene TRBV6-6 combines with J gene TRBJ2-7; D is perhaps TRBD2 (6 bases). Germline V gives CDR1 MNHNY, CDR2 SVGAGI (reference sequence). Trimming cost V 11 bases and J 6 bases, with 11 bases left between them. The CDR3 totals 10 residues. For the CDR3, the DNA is TGTGCCTCCGGAGGGGTCGAGCAGTACTTC. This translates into CASGGVEQYF.

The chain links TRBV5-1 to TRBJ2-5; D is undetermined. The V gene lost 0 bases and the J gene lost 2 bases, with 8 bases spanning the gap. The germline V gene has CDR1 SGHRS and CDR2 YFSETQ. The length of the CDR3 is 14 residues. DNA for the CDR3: TGCGCCAGCAGCTTGGAGTCCCTACAAGAGACCCAGTACTTC. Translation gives CASSLESLQETQYF.